The present T cell receptor (beta chain) was sequenced within a study of blood T cell repertoires in COVID-19. Study summary: Italy, Spain and the United States were the sources of the convalescent and acute COVID-19 samples. In each case, the material was cDNA or gDNA derived from T cells, B-cell-depleted T cells, or PBMCs.

The method was immunoSEQ multiplex PCR; TCRdb's version includes in-frame clones alone and lacks a portion of them. The sample shows about 180,000 clones, approximately 87% of them seen only once. Followed over time, Seattle patients had been enrolled while infection was active. J gave up 4 bases and V 4 bases, and 10 bases lay outside the gene matches. The CDR3 sequence is 16 residues long. The germline V gene encodes CDR1 MGHRA and CDR2 YSYEKL. This clone occurred a few times. The receptor comes from a woman in her sixties or seventies with COVID-19, enrolled during active disease. Sequenced sample: peripheral blood. The V call is TRBV4-1, the J call TRBJ1-1; 9 bases fit TRBD1. CDR3 sequence reads: CASSPSLTTGGTEAFF. The CDR3 nucleotides read TGCGCCAGCAGCCCATCTCTGACGACAGGGGGCACTGAAGCTTTCTTT.